Below are 31 T cell receptor beta chains sequenced from a single sample in a study of Ad26.COV2.S vaccination and SARS-CoV-2 variants. Measured with immunoSEQ multiplex PCR; TCRdb has only the in-frame clones, and not every one. The profile shows about 440,000 clones, 90% of them singletons. Treatment meaning: some 20 received Ad26.COV2.S at low or high dose, single or two shots; a few received placebo; per-sample allocation not given. Day 63 following the first vaccine or placebo injection was when the samples were taken. The specimen was peripheral blood, collected in a trial of Ad26.COV2.S vaccine versus placebo. The origin of the receptors is a person aged 18-65 years who received the Ad26.COV2.S COVID-19 vaccine or a placebo.

In nucleotides, the CDR3 is TGTGCCAGCACTAGCGGGAGTACCGATGAGCAGTTCTTC. The encoded protein is CASTSGSTDEQFF. The rearrangement uses TRBV12-3 or TRBV12-4 and TRBJ2-1, with TRBD2 identical over 10 bases. V lost 7 bases to trimming and J lost 8 bases; unmatched junction nucleotides: 5. CDR3 length: 13 amino acids.

The rearrangement joins TRBV19 to TRBJ1-5, with 9 nucleotides matching TRBD1. The CDR3 runs to 16 residues. The junction had 5 bases not matched to a gene; V was cut back by 5 bases and J by 0 bases. Germline CDR1 and CDR2: LNHDA and SQIVND (reference sequence). The CDR3 DNA sequence: TGTGCCAGTAGTCCTACAGGGGGCTTTAGCAATCAGCCCCAGCATTTT. Translated: CASSPTGGFSNQPQHF.

V is TRBV2 and J is TRBJ2-7; a weak D match, TRBD1 (6 bases). V was trimmed by 6 bases and J by 5 bases, leaving 20 bases between them. From germline, CDR1 is SNHLY and CDR2 FYNNEI. This CDR3 is built from 15 residues. DNA for the CDR3: TGTGCCAGCAGGGATCAGGGGCGCACGTTCCACGAGCAGTACTTC. Encoded protein: CASRDQGRTFHEQYF.

This clone was seen just once. The chain is built from TRBV6-5 and TRBJ2-1, with 9 bases matching TRBD2. The CDR3 has 15 residues. From germline, CDR1 is MNHEY and CDR2 SVGAGI. V shed 0 bases and J 14 bases; nucleotides not matched to a gene: 11. CDR3 DNA sequence: TGTGCCAGCAGTTACTCGAGGCTAGCGGGATCCATTGAGTTCTTC. As protein: CASSYSRLAGSIEFF.

The chain combines TRBV2 with TRBJ2-3; perhaps TRBD2 as D (6 bases). Trimming removed 8 bases at V and 0 bases at J, with 12 bases between. CDR1 is SNHLY and CDR2 is FYNNEI in the germline V gene. The CDR3 consists of 14 residues. CDR3 sequence: CASLLALSTDTQYF. For the CDR3, the DNA is TGTGCCAGCTTACTAGCCCTAAGCACAGATACGCAGTATTTT.

V usage is TRBV6-5 and J usage is TRBJ2-7; 7 nucleotides agree with TRBD1. J gave up 0 bases and V 2 bases, and 4 bases lay outside the gene matches. Germline CDR1 and CDR2: MNHEY and SVGAGI. The CDR3 is made up of 15 amino acids. CDR3 sequence reads: CASSYVGDSSYEQYF. The CDR3 DNA reads as TGTGCCAGCAGTTACGTGGGGGACAGCTCCTACGAGCAGTACTTC.

About this clone: The junction differs from germline at one of its ends, possibly a read error. The rearrangement uses TRBV27 and TRBJ1-5, with a weak D call TRBD1 (5 bases). CDR1 is MNHEY, CDR2 SMNVEV, per germline (reference sequence). This CDR3 comprises 15 residues. CDR3 loop: CASSLSRGGLQPQHF. CDR3 coding DNA: TGTGCCAGCAGTCTATCCCGGGGGGGGTTGCAGCCCCAGCATTTT.

This chain connects TRBV5-6 to TRBJ2-3; D may be TRBD1 (5 bases). V gave up 4 bases and J gave up 2 bases, with 11 bases separating them. CDR1 is SGHDT, CDR2 YYEEEE, per germline. The CDR3 contains 14 residues. The CDR3 protein is CASSVPTVTDTQYF. CDR3 bases: TGTGCCAGCAGCGTACCGACAGTCACAGATACGCAGTATTTT.

This clone was seen a handful of times. The V and J genes are TRBV5-5 and TRBJ1-5; possible D gene TRBD1, 6 bases. Deletions cut 0 bases from V and 7 bases from J, with 14 bases between. Germline lookup yields CDR1 SGHKS and CDR2 YYEKEE (reference sequence). The CDR3 loop spans 15 amino acids. The CDR3 nucleotides read TGTGCCAGCAGCTTGGACGTCAGGGGATTGCAGCCCCAGCATTTT. This encodes CASSLDVRGLQPQHF.

The CDR3 DNA reads as TGTGCCACCGAACGGGGGAAAGGGGGCTACGAGCAGTACTTC. Its translation is CATERGKGGYEQYF. The chain combines TRBV10-3 with TRBJ2-7; D is possibly TRBD1 or TRBD2 (6 bases each). The CDR3 loop spans 14 amino acids. V was trimmed by 10 bases and J by 3 bases, leaving 19 bases between them. The germline gives CDR1 ENHRY, CDR2 SYGVKD.

The V and J genes are TRBV7-2 and TRBJ2-5; 11 bases are shared with TRBD1. Unmatched junction bases numbered 13, after V lost 6 bases and J lost 4 bases. Looked up from germline, CDR1 is SGHTA and CDR2 is FQGNSA. The CDR3 extends over 17 amino acids. The CDR3 is CASSARTGGAYRETQYF. DNA for the CDR3: TGTGCCAGCAGTGCACGGACAGGGGGCGCGTATAGAGAGACCCAGTACTTC.

The rearrangement links TRBV6-2 or TRBV6-3 to TRBJ2-5; the D is unclear. V gave up 0 bases and J gave up 2 bases, with 10 bases separating them. The CDR3 consists of 15 residues. CDR1 is MNHEY, CDR2 SVGEGT, per germline. The CDR3 is CASSYSPGTQETQYF. Written as DNA, the CDR3 is TGTGCCAGCAGTTACTCACCTGGTACGCAAGAGACCCAGTACTTC.

This clone was detected once. The rearrangement joins TRBV5-5 to TRBJ2-7; TRBD1 matches 7 bases. Germline V CDR1 and CDR2: SGHKS, YYEKEE (reference sequence). There are 17 residues in the CDR3. V lost 3 bases, J lost 3 bases, and 15 bases stayed unmatched. The CDR3 region has the DNA TGTGCCAGCAGCTCCGCAGGGGGAAGGGGAATGGGCTACGAGCAGTACTTC. It yields the protein CASSSAGGRGMGYEQYF.

This chain uses TRBV13 with TRBJ1-6; no clear D. Looked up from germline, CDR1 is PRHDT and CDR2 is FYEKMQ (reference sequence). The CDR3 sequence is 14 residues long. V shed 5 bases and J shed 6 bases, with 11 bases lying between them. The CDR3 coding sequence is TGTGCCAGCAGCACATTCCTCGGTAATTCACCCCTCCACTTT. As protein: CASSTFLGNSPLHF.

The genes are TRBV5-1 and TRBJ1-4; D gene ambiguous. Looked up from germline, CDR1 is SGHRS and CDR2 is YFSETQ. V gave up 0 bases and J gave up 8 bases, with 11 bases separating them. The CDR3 extends over 14 amino acids. The CDR3 protein is CASSLAGRREKLFF. The DNA for the CDR3 is TGCGCCAGCAGCTTGGCCGGCAGGAGAGAAAAACTGTTTTTT.

The chain couples TRBV7-3 to TRBJ1-1; 10 nucleotides align to TRBD1. V dropped 5 bases and J dropped 3; count of bases not matched to a gene: 0. CDR1 and CDR2 (germline): SGHTA, FQGTGA. This CDR3 spans 13 amino acids. CDR3 loop: CASSGQGDTEAFF. In nucleotides, the CDR3 is TGTGCCAGCAGCGGACAGGGGGACACTGAAGCTTTCTTT. Using reference TRBV7-3 and TRBJ1-1 for the parts outside the CDR3, the full variable domain is GAGVSQTPSNKVTEKGKYVELRCDPISGHTALYWYRQSLGQGPEFLIYFQGTGAADDSGLPNDRFFAVRPEGSVSTLKIQRTERGDSAVYLCASSGQGDTEAFFGQGTRLTVV.

The CDR3 DNA reads as TGCAGCGTTGATCAGGGAGCCCGGTCTGGGGAGCAGTACTTC. This codes for CSVDQGARSGEQYF. The chain carries TRBV29-1 and TRBJ2-7; either TRBD1 or TRBD2 may supply D (5 bases each). This CDR3 is 14 amino acids long. CDR1 and CDR2 from the germline V gene are SQVTM and ANQGSEA. The germline V and J ends were trimmed by 3 bases and 7 bases, with 19 bases remaining between them.

The chain combines TRBV4-1 with TRBJ2-1; D not resolved. Germline values: CDR1 MGHRA, CDR2 YSYEKL. V was shortened by 2 bases and J by 10 bases, with 12 bases between the two germline ends. The CDR3 is made up of 13 amino acids. Written as DNA, the CDR3 is TGCGCCAGCAGCCAAAGGGTGGCAACCGAGCAGTTCTTC. Protein product: CASSQRVATEQFF.

The chain is built from TRBV2 and TRBJ2-7; 7 positions agree with TRBD1. Germline-derived CDR1 and CDR2 are SNHLY and FYNNEI. The ends lost 3 bases at V and 0 bases at J; junction bases unmatched: 5. The CDR3 sequence is 15 residues long. CDR3 loop: CASSEGQGDSYEQYF. As DNA, the CDR3 is TGTGCCAGCAGTGAGGGGCAGGGGGACTCCTACGAGCAGTACTTC.

The chain recombines TRBV24-1 with TRBJ2-2; the D gene is possibly TRBD2 (6 bases). The CDR3 length is 20 residues. Germline V CDR1 and CDR2: KGHDR, SFDVKD. V lost 1 base, J lost 2 bases, and 22 bases lay in between. This CDR3 reads CATSDFRQGWASANTGELFF. In DNA form, the CDR3 reads TGTGCCACCAGTGATTTTCGGCAGGGATGGGCTAGCGCTAACACCGGGGAGCTGTTTTTT.

The chain carries TRBV7-9 and TRBJ2-2; 9 nucleotides agree with TRBD2. V trimming: 4 bases; J trimming: 4 bases; junction bases outside the gene matches: 13. The CDR3 is 18 amino acids. Germline lookup yields CDR1 SEHNR and CDR2 FQNEAQ (reference sequence). CDR3 residues: CASSYLGASGISTGELFF. The CDR3 nucleotides are TGTGCCAGCAGCTATCTAGGGGCTAGCGGGATTTCCACCGGGGAGCTGTTTTTT.

This rearrangement joins TRBV7-9 to TRBJ2-7; 7 bases agree with TRBD2. The CDR3 has 14 residues. CDR1 is SEHNR and CDR2 is FQNEAQ in the germline V gene (reference sequence). Trimming took 0 bases from V and 6 from J; bases not matched to a gene: 5. CDR3 sequence reads: CASSLAGREGEQYF. As DNA, the CDR3 is TGTGCCAGCAGCTTAGCCGGTAGGGAGGGCGAGCAGTACTTC. The full variable domain, completed using reference TRBV7-9 and TRBJ2-7, is DTGVSQNPRHKITKRGQNVTFRCDPISEHNRLYWYRQTLGQGPEFLTYFQNEAQLEKSRLLSDRFSAERPKGSFSTLEIQRTEQGDSAMYLCASSLAGREGEQYFGPGTRLTVT.

The chain uses TRBV29-1 and TRBJ2-1; TRBD1 matches at 7 bases. The junction had 11 bases not matched to a gene; V was cut back by 6 bases and J by 9 bases. The CDR3 runs 13 residues. From germline, CDR1 is SQVTM and CDR2 ANQGSEA. CDR3 nucleotides: TGCAGCGTAATAATTACAGGGGTGGGTGAGCAGTTCTTC. As protein: CSVIITGVGEQFF.

This clone was counted only a few times. CDR3 nucleotide sequence: TGTGCCAGCAGTCGGTACAGGGCCGACGAGCAGTACTTC. It translates to CASSRYRADEQYF. The chain employs TRBV11-2 and TRBJ2-7; D is perhaps TRBD1 (6 bases). The CDR3 totals 13 residues. Germline V CDR1 and CDR2: SGHAT, FQNNGV. The V gene lost 6 bases and the J gene lost 5 bases, with 14 bases spanning the gap.

The chain employs TRBV29-1 and TRBJ1-5; 8 nucleotides match TRBD1. The CDR3 consists of 15 residues. With V trimmed by 8 bases and J by 1 base, 10 bases remained unmatched. In germline, CDR1 is SQVTM, CDR2 ANQGSEA. The CDR3 reads CSPPARGLSNQPQHF. The CDR3 coding sequence is TGCAGCCCCCCGGCCAGGGGGCTAAGCAATCAGCCCCAGCATTTT. Drawing the rest from reference TRBV29-1 and TRBJ1-5, the complete variable domain is SAVISQKPSRDICQRGTSLTIQCQVDSQVTMMFWYRQQPGQSLTLIATANQGSEATYESGFVIDKFPISRPNLTFSTLTVSNMSPEDSSIYLCSPPARGLSNQPQHFGDGTRLSIL.

The chain links TRBV5-1 to TRBJ2-3, with D hard to call. Between the trimmed V and J ends, which lost 6 bases and 1 base, there was a span of 15 bases. Germline V lookup: CDR1 SGHRS, CDR2 YFSETQ. This CDR3 comprises 15 residues. CDR3 bases: TGCGCCAGCAAGTTTAACGGAGATCGCACAGATACGCAGTATTTT. Residues: CASKFNGDRTDTQYF.

This chain joins TRBV18 and TRBJ2-7, with TRBD1 matching over 8 bases. The trim removed 2 bases at V and 0 bases at J, leaving 3 bases unmatched. Germline V gene lookup returns CDR1 KGHSH and CDR2 LQKENI. The CDR3 sequence is 15 residues long. The DNA for the CDR3 is TGTGCCAGCTCACCAAGGGGACAGGTCTCCTACGAGCAGTACTTC. Encoded protein: CASSPRGQVSYEQYF.

The chain links TRBV3-1 (or the pseudogene TRBV3-2) to TRBJ2-5; a weak D match, TRBD2 (5 bases). Trimming took 4 bases from V and 5 from J, leaving 17 bases between them. This CDR3 comprises 15 residues. Germline V gene sequence: CDR1 LGHDT, CDR2 YNNKEL (reference sequence). CDR3 coding DNA: TGTGCCAGCAGCCTACCTAGAGGGTTCCAGGAGACCCAGTACTTC. Residues: CASSLPRGFQETQYF.

The rearrangement links TRBV28 to TRBJ2-2; TRBD2 aligns across 11 bases. The CDR3 has 19 residues. Germline trimming cut 3 bases from V and 5 bases from J; bases unmatched to any gene: 14. Per the germline V gene, CDR1 is MDHEN and CDR2 is SYDVKM. In DNA form, the CDR3 reads TGTGCCAGCAGTTTGTCTCCGGGACTAGCGGTCTTAGGAACCGGGGAGCTGTTTTTT. Amino acid sequence: CASSLSPGLAVLGTGELFF.

V and J are TRBV6-8 and TRBJ2-7, with TRBD1 matching over 7 bases. Germline values: CDR1 MNHGY, CDR2 SAAAGT. The V and J ends lost 6 bases and 2 bases, in that order; junction bases with no gene match: 13. The CDR3 runs to 16 residues. CDR3 in DNA: TGTGCCAGCAGCCTGTCTGGGCAGGGGGTAACCTACGAGCAGTACTTC. Translated, it gives CASSLSGQGVTYEQYF.

This clone was picked up one time. V is TRBV7-9 and J is TRBJ2-1; perhaps TRBD2 as D (5 bases). There are 16 residues in the CDR3. Looked up from germline, CDR1 is SEHNR and CDR2 is FQNEAQ (reference sequence). Trimming shortened V by 1 base and J by 7 bases, and 17 bases separated the two germline ends. In DNA, the CDR3 is TGTGCCAGCAGCTTAGGTAGCGAGGGTAAGGAAAATGAGCAGTTCTTC. Its translation is CASSLGSEGKENEQFF.